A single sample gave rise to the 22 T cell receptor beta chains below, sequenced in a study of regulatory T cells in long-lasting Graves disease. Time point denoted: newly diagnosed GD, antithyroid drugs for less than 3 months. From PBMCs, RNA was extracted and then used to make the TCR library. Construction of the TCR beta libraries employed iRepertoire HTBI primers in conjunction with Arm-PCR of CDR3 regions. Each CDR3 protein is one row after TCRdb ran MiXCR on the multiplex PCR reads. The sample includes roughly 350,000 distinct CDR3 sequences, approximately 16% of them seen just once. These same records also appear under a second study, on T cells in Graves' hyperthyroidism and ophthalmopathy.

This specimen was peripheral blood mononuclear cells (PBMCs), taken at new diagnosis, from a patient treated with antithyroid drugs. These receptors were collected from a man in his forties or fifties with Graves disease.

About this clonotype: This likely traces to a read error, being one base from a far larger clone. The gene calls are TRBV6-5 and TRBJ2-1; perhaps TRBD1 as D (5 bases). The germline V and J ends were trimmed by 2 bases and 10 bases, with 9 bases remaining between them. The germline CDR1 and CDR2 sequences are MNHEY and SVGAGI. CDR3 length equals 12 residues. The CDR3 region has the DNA TGTGCCAGCAGTTACGGCAGGGAAGAGCAGTTCTTC. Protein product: CASSYGREEQFF.

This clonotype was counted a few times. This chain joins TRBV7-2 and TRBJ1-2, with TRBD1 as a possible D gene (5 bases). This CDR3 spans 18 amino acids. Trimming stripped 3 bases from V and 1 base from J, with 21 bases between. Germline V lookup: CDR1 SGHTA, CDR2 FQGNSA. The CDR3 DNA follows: TGTGCCAGCAGCTTGGGACTCTTAGGTGGGGGAATTAACTATGGCTACACCTTC. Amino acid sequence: CASSLGLLGGGINYGYTF.

This CDR3 is CATSDSSGGYNEQFF. DNA of the CDR3: TGTGCCACCAGTGATTCTAGCGGGGGGTACAATGAGCAGTTCTTC. This chain links TRBV24-1 with TRBJ2-1, with 11 positions matching TRBD2. The CDR3 is 15 amino acids. The ends lost 2 bases at V and 4 bases at J; junction bases unmatched: 0. Germline loops: CDR1 KGHDR, CDR2 SFDVKD.

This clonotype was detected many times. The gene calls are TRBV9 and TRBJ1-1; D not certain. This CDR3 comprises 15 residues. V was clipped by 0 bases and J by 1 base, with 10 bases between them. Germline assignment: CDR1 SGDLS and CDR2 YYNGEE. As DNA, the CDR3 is TGTGCCAGCAGCGTAGATCCAGGTACGAACACTGAAGCTTTCTTT. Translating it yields CASSVDPGTNTEAFF.

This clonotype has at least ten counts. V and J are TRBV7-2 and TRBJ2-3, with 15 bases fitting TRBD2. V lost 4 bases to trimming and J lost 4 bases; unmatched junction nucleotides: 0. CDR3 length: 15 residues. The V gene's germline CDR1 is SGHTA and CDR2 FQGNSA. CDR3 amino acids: CASSWTSGGADTQYF. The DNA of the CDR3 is TGTGCCAGCAGCTGGACTAGCGGGGGGGCAGATACGCAGTATTTT.

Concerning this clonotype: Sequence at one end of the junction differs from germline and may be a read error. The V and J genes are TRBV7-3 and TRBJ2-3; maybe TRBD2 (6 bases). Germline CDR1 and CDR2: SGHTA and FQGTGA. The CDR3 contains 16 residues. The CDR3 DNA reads TGTGCCGGCAGCTTTGGATGGGGCGGGATCACAGATACGCAGTATTTT. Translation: CAGSFGWGGITDTQYF.

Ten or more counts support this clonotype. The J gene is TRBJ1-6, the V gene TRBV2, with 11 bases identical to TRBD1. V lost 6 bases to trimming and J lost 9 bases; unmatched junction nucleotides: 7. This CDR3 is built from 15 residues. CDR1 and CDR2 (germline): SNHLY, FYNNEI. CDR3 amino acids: CASSRTGGWGSPLHF. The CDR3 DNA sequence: TGTGCCAGCAGCAGGACAGGGGGCTGGGGTTCACCCCTCCACTTT.

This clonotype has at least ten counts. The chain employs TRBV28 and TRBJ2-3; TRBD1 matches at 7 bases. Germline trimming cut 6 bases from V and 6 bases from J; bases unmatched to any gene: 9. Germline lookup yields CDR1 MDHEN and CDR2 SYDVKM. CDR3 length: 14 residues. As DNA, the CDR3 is TGTGCCAGCAGGCCGGGACAGAGGTTCGATACGCAGTATTTT. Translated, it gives CASRPGQRFDTQYF.

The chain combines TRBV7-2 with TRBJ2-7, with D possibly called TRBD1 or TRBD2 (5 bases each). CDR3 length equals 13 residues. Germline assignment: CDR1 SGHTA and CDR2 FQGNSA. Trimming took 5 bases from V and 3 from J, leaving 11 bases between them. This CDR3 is CASSPGRIYEQYF. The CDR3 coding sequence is TGTGCCAGCAGCCCGGGACGGATCTACGAGCAGTACTTC.

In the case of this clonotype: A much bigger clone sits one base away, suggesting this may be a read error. This chain's CDR3 is CASSRSGGGDEKPFF. The CDR3 DNA is TGCGCCAGCAGCCGATCGGGGGGCGGTGATGAAAAACCGTTTTTT. The J gene is TRBJ1-4, the V gene TRBV5-1, with D possibly TRBD1 on 6 matching bases. This CDR3 contains 15 residues. The germline V gene encodes CDR1 SGHRS and CDR2 YFSETQ.

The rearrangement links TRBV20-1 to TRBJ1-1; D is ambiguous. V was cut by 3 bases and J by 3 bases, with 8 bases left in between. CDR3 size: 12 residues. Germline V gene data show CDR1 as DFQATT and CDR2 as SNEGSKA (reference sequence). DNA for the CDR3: TGCAGTGCTAGTGTTATGGACACTGAAGCTTTCTTT. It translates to CSASVMDTEAFF.

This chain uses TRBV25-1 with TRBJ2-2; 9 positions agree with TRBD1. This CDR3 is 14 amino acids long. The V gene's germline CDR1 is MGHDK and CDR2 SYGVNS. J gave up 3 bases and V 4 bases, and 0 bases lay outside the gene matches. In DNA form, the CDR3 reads TGTGCCAGCAGTGGGACAGGGGACACCGGGGAGCTGTTTTTT. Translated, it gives CASSGTGDTGELFF.

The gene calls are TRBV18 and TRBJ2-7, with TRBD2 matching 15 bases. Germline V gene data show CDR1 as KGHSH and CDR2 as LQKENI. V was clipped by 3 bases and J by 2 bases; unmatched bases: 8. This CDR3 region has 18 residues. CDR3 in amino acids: CASSPGLAGGLKAYEQYF. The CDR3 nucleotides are TGTGCCAGCTCACCCGGACTAGCGGGGGGGCTGAAGGCCTACGAGCAGTACTTC.

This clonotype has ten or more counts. The DNA of the CDR3 is TGTGCCAGCAGTTCTCAGGGGGGGAGCTCCTACGAGCAGTACTTC. Translation: CASSSQGGSSYEQYF. The chain recombines TRBV6-2 or TRBV6-3 with TRBJ2-7, with D perhaps matching TRBD1 or TRBD2 (7 bases each). V was pared by 4 bases and J by 0 bases, with 13 bases between. This CDR3 comprises 15 residues. Germline V gene sequence: CDR1 MNHEY, CDR2 SVGEGT.

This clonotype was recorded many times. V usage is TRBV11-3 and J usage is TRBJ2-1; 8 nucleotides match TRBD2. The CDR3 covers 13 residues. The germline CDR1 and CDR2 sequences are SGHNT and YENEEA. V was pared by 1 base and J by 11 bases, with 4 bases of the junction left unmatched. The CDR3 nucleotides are TGTGCCAGCAGCTTAGGGGGACTAGGACAGCAGTTCTTC. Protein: CASSLGGLGQQFF.

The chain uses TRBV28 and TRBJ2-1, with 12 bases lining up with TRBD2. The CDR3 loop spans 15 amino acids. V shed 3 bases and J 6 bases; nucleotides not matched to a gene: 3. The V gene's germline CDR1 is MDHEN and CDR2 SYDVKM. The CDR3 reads CASSFETSGSNEQFF. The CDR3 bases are TGTGCCAGCAGTTTTGAGACTAGCGGGAGCAATGAGCAGTTCTTC.

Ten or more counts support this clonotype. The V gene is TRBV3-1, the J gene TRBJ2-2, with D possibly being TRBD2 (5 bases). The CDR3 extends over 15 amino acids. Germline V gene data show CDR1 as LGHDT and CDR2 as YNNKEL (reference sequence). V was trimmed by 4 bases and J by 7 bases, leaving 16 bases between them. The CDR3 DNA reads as TGTGCCAGCAGCCCCCCGGAAAGGGCGGGCGGGGAGCTGTTTTTT. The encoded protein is CASSPPERAGGELFF.

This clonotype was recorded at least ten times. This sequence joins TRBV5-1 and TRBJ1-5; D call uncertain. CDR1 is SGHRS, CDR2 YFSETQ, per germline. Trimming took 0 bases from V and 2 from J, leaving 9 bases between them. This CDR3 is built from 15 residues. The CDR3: CASSLAPGGNQPQHF. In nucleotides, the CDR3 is TGCGCCAGCAGCTTGGCACCCGGGGGCAATCAGCCCCAGCATTTT.

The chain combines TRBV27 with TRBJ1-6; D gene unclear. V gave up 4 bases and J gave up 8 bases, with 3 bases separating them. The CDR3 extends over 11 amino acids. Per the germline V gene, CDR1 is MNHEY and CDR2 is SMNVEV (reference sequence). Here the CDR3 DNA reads TGTGCCAGCAGTTCTTATTCACCCCTCCACTTT. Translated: CASSSYSPLHF.

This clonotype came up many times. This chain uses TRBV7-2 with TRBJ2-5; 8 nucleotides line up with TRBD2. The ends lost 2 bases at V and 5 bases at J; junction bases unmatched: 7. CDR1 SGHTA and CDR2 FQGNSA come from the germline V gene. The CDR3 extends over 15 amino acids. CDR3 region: CASSLNGGGGETQYF. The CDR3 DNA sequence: TGTGCCAGCAGCTTAAACGGGGGGGGGGGTGAGACCCAGTACTTC.

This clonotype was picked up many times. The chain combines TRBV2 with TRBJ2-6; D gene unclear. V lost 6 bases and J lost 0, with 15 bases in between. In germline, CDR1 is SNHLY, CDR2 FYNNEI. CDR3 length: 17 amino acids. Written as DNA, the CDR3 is TGTGCCAGCAGAGCCCCAGTTTTTTTCTCTGGGGCCAACGTCCTGACTTTC. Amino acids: CASRAPVFFSGANVLTF.

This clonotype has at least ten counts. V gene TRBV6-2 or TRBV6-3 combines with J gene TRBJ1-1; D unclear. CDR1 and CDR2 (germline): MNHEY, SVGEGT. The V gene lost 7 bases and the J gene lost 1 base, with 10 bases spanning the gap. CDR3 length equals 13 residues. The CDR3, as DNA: TGTGCCAGCATAGGAAGATCGAACACTGAAGCTTTCTTT. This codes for CASIGRSNTEAFF.